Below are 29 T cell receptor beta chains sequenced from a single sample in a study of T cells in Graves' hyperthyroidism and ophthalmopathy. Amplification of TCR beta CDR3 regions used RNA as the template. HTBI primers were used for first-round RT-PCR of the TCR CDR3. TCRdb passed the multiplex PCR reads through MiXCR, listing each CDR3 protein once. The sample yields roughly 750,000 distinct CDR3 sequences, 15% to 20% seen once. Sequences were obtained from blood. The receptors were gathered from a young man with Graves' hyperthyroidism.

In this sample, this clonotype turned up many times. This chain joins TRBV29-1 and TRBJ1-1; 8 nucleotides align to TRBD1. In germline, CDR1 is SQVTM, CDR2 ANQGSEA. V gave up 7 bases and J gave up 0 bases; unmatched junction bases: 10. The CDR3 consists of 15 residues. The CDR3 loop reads CSGKYGQGLNTEAFF. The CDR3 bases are TGCAGCGGAAAGTACGGACAGGGTTTGAACACTGAAGCTTTCTTT.

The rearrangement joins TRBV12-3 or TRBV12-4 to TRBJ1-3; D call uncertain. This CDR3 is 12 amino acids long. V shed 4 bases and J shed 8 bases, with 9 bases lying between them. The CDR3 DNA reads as TGTGCCAGCAGTTCCCTGAGGGACACCATATATTTT. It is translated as CASSSLRDTIYF.

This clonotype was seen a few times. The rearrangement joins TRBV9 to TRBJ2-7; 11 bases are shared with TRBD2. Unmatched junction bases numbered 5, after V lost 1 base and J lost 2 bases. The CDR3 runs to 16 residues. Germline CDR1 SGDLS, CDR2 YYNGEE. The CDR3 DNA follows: TGTGCCAGCAGCGTAACTAGCGGGAGTGTCCCCTACGAGCAGTACTTC. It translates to CASSVTSGSVPYEQYF. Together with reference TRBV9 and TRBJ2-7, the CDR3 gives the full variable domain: DSGVTQTPKHLITATGQRVTLRCSPRSGDLSVYWYQQSLDQGLQFLIQYYNGEERAKGNILERFSAQQFPDLHSELNLSSLELGDSALYFCASSVTSGSVPYEQYFGPGTRLTVT.

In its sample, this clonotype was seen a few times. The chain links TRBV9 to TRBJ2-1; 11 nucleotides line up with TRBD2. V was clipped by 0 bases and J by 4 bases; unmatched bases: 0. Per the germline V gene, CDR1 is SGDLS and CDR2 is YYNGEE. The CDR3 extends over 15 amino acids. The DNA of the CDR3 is TGTGCCAGCAGCGTAGGGACTAGCGGGTACAATGAGCAGTTCTTC. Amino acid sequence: CASSVGTSGYNEQFF.

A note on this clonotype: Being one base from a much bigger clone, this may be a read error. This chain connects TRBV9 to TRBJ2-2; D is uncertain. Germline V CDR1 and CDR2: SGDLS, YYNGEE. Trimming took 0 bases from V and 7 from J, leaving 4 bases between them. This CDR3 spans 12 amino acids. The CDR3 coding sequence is TGTGCCAGCAGCGTAGGGGTCGGGGAGCTGTTTTTT. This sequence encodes CASSVGVGELFF.

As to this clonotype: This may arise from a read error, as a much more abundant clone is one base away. CDR3 nucleotides: TGTGCCAGCAGTCACTCGACTTCAGATACGACCGGGGAGCTGTTTTTT. Protein product: CASSHSTSDTTGELFF. This sequence joins TRBV6-8 and TRBJ2-2; no clear D gene. From germline, CDR1 is MNHGY and CDR2 SAAAGT. This CDR3 has 16 residues.

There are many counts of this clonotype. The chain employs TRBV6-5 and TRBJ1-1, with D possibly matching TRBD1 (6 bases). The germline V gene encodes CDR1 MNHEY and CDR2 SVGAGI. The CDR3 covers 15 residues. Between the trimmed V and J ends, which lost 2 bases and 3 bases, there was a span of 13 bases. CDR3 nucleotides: TGTGCCAGCAGTTACCTACAGGGCTGGGACACTGAAGCTTTCTTT. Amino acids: CASSYLQGWDTEAFF.

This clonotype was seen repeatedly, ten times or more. The CDR3 DNA reads as TGTGCCAGCAGTTCAACAGGGGGCCAGCCCCAGCATTTT. Translated: CASSSTGGQPQHF. V is TRBV7-8 and J is TRBJ1-5; TRBD1 matches at 9 bases. CDR1 SGHVS and CDR2 FQNEAQ come from the germline V gene. This CDR3 contains 13 residues. The ends lost 6 bases at V and 7 bases at J; junction bases unmatched: 4.

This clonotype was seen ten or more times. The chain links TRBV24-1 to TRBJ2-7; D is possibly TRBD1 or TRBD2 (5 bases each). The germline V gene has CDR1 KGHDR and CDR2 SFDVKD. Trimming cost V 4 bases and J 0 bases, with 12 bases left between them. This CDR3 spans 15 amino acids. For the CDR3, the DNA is TGTGCCACCAGTGACTCCGGGACCGCCTCCTACGAGCAGTACTTC. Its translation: CATSDSGTASYEQYF.

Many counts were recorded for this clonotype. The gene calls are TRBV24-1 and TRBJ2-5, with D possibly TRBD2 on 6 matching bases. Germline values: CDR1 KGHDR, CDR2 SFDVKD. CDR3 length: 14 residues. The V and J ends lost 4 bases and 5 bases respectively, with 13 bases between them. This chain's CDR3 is CATSEARRGETQYF. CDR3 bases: TGTGCCACCAGTGAGGCGAGGAGGGGTGAGACCCAGTACTTC.

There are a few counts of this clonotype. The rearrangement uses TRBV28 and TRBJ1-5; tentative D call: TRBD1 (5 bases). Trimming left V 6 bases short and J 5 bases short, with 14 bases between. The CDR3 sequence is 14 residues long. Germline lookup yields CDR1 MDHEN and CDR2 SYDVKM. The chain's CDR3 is CASRRAGRHQPQHF. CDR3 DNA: TGTGCCAGCAGAAGGGCAGGGAGGCATCAGCCCCAGCATTTT.

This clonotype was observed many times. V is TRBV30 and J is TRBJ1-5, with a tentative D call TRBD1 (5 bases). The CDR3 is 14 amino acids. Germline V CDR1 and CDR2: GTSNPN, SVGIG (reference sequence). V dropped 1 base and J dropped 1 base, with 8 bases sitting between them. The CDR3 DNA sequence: TGTGCCTGGAGTGAGGGACGAAGCAATCAGCCCCAGCATTTT. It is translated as CAWSEGRSNQPQHF.

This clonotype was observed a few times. CDR3 nucleotides: TGTGCCAAGGCGGGAGATAGGACAGATACGCAGTATTTT. It specifies CAKAGDRTDTQYF. This chain links TRBV19 with TRBJ2-3; TRBD2 matches at 7 bases. Trimming took 10 bases from V and 3 from J; bases not matched to a gene: 7. The germline CDR1 and CDR2 sequences are LNHDA and SQIVND (reference sequence). The CDR3 runs 13 residues. Full variable domain (rest looked up from reference TRBV19 and TRBJ2-3): DGGITQSPKYLFRKEGQNVTLSCEQNLNHDAMYWYRQDPGQGLRLIYYSQIVNDFQKGDIAEGYSVSREKKESFPLTVTSAQKNPTAFYLCAKAGDRTDTQYFGPGTRLTVL.

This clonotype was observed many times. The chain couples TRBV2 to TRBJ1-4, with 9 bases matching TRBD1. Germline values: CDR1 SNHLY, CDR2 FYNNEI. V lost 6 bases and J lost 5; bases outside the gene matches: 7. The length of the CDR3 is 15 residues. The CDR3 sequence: CASREDGQGNEKLFF. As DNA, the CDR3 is TGTGCCAGCAGGGAGGACGGACAGGGGAATGAAAAACTGTTTTTT.

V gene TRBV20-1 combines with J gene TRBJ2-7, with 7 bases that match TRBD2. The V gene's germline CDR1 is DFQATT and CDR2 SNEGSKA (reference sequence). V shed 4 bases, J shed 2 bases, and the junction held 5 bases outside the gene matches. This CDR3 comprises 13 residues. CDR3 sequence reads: CSAKSRGAYEQYF. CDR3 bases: TGCAGTGCTAAAAGTCGGGGGGCCTACGAGCAGTACTTC.

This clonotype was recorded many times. This CDR3 reads CASSPTSGGGNQPQHF. In DNA form, the CDR3 reads TGTGCCAGCTCACCCACCTCCGGGGGAGGCAATCAGCCCCAGCATTTT. The rearrangement uses TRBV18 and TRBJ1-5, with a weak D call TRBD1 (5 bases). V dropped 3 bases and J dropped 2 bases, with 14 bases sitting between them. CDR3 length equals 16 residues. Germline loops: CDR1 KGHSH, CDR2 LQKENI. Full variable domain (remainder filled in from reference TRBV18 and TRBJ1-5): NAGVMQNPRHLVRRRGQEARLRCSPMKGHSHVYWYRQLPEEGLKFMVYLQKENIIDESGMPKERFSAEFPKEGPSILRIQQVVRGDSAAYFCASSPTSGGGNQPQHFGDGTRLSIL.

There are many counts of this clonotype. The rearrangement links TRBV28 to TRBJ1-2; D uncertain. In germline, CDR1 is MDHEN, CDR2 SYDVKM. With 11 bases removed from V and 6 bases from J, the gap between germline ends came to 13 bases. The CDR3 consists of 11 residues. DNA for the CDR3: TGTGCCGCGGAGCGGGGAAATGGCTACACCTTC. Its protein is CAAERGNGYTF.

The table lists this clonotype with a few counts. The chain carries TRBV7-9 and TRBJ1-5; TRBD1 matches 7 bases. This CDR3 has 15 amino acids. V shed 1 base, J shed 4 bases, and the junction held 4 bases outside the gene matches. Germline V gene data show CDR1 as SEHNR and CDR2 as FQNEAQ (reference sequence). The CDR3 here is CASSLGDRSNQPQHF. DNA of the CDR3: TGTGCCAGCAGCTTAGGGGACAGAAGTAATCAGCCCCAGCATTTT.

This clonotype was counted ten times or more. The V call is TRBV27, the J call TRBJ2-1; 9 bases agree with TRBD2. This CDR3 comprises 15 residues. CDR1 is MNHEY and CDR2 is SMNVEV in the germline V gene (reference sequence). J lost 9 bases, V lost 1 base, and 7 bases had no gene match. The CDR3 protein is CASSLFPSGAAEQFF. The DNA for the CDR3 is TGTGCCAGCAGTTTATTTCCTAGCGGGGCGGCTGAGCAGTTCTTC.

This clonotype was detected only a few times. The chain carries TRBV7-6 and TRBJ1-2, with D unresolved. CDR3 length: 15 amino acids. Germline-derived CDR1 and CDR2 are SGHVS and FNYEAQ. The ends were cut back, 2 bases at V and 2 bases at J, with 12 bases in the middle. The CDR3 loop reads CASSLKAGLNYGYTF. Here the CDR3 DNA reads TGTGCCAGCAGCTTAAAGGCAGGCCTGAACTATGGCTACACCTTC.

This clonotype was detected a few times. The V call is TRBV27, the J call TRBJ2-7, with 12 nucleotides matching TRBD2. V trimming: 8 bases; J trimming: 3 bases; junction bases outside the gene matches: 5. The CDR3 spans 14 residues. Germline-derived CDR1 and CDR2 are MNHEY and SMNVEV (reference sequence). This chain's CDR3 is CASAQLAGGYEQYF. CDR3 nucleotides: TGTGCCAGCGCTCAACTAGCGGGAGGCTACGAGCAGTACTTC.

The CDR3 DNA reads as TGTGCCAGCAGTTTAGAGGGACAGGTCCTTCCTAGATATAATTCACCCCTCCACTTT. Amino acids: CASSLEGQVLPRYNSPLHF. The chain couples TRBV9 to TRBJ1-6; 8 positions agree with TRBD1. Per germline, CDR1 SGDLS and CDR2 YYNGEE. The length of the CDR3 is 19 residues. V dropped 5 bases and J dropped 4; count of bases not matched to a gene: 17.

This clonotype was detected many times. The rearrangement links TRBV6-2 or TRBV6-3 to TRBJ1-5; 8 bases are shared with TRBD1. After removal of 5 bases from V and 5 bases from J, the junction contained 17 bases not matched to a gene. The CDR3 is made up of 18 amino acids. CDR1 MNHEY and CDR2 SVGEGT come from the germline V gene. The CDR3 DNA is TGTGCCAGCAGTCTAGGACAGGGAGGTTCTAGAGCTGATCAGCCCCAGCATTTT. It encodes CASSLGQGGSRADQPQHF.

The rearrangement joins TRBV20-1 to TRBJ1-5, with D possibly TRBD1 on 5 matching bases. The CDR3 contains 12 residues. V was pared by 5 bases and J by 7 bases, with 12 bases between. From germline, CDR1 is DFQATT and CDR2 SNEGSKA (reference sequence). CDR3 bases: TGCAGTGCTCGAAGGCAGGGCCAGCCCCAGCATTTT. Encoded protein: CSARRQGQPQHF.

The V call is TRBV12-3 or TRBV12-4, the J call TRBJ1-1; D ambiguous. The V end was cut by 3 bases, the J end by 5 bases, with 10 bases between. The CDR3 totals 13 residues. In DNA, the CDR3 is TGTGCCAGCAGTTTTGTGGGGAAAACTGAAGCTTTCTTT. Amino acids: CASSFVGKTEAFF.

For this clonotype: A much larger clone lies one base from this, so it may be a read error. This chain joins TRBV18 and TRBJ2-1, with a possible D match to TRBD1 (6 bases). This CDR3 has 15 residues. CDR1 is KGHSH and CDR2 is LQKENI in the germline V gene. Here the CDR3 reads CDSSQNRDIHNEQFF. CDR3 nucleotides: TGTGACAGCTCACAAAACCGGGACATTCACAATGAGCAGTTCTTC.

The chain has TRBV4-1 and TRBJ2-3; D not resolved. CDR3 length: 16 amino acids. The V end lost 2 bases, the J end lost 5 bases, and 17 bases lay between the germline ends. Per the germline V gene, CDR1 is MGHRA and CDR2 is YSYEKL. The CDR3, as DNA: TGCGCCAGCAGCCAATCTGACCCCGGCGTAGGAGATACGCAGTATTTT. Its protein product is CASSQSDPGVGDTQYF.

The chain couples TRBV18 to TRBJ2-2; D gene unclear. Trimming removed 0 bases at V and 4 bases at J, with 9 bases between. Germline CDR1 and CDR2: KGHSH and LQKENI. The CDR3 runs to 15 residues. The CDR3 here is CASSPPSRGTGELFF. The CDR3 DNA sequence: TGTGCCAGCTCACCACCAAGTAGAGGCACCGGGGAGCTGTTTTTT.

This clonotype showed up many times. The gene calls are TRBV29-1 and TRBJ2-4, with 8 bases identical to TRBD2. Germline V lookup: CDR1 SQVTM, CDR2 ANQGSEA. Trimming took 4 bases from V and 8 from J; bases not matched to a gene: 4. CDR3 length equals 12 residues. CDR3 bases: TGCAGCGTTGGGCGGGGGGCGGACATTCAGTACTTC. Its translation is CSVGRGADIQYF.